The rows below give T cell receptor beta chains drawn from one sample of a study of T cells in Graves' hyperthyroidism and ophthalmopathy. TCRdb analysed the multiplex PCR reads with MiXCR anew, one entry per CDR3 protein. The data contain about 400,000 distinct CDR3 sequences, approximately 14% of them singletons. The sequenced sample consisted of blood. Every receptor here comes from a man younger than 30 with Graves' ophthalmopathy. Each CDR3 is given with its conserved first and last residue. Fields, in order: J gene, clone size, D gene, V gene, CDR3 DNA, CDR3 protein. D genes are given only for firm matches. Clone size, where shown, is once, few, many, or a class for clones that have expanded.

>TRBJ2-1|many|TRBD2|TRBV12-5
TGTGCTAGTGGTTTTTGGTTAGCGGGAGCAAAACACAATGAGCAGTTCTTC
CASGFWLAGAKHNEQFF
>TRBJ2-7|few|TRBD2|TRBV3-1
TGTGCCAGCAGCCGAACTAGCGCACTCTACGAGCAGTACTTC
CASSRTSALYEQYF
>TRBJ2-7|few|TRBD2|TRBV15
TGTGCCACCAGCCGCCGGCGACTAGCGGGGTTCTCCTACGAGCAGTACTTC
CATSRRRLAGFSYEQYF
>TRBJ2-3|many|NA|TRBV7-9
TGTGCCAGCAGCTCGGGACTTCGCACGCAGTATTTT
CASSSGLRTQYF
>TRBJ2-5|NA|NA|TRBV12-3/TRBV12-4
TGTGCCAGCAGTTCCCCGGGACTCCCCCACGAGACCCAGTACTTC
CASSSPGLPHETQYF
>TRBJ2-3|many|NA|TRBV20-1
TGCAGTGCTAGAGGGGTCCGAACCGAGGGTAGCACAGATACGCAGTATTTT
CSARGVRTEGSTDTQYF
>TRBJ1-5|many|NA|TRBV30
TGTGCCTGGAATCACGCAGATAGCAATCAGCCCCAGCATTTT
CAWNHADSNQPQHF
>TRBJ2-3|many|TRBD2|TRBV7-6
TGTGCCAGCAGCTCGGGACTAGCGGGAGGGGGAGATACGCAGTATTTT
CASSSGLAGGGDTQYF
>TRBJ1-5|few|NA|TRBV30
TGTGCCTGGAGTACGGGGACCTATCAGCCCCAGCATTTT
CAWSTGTYQPQHF
>TRBJ2-1|NA|NA|TRBV27
TGTGCCAGCAGTTTCTCAGGATCTGCCGAGCAGTTCTTC
CASSFSGSAEQFF
>TRBJ2-1|few|TRBD2|TRBV3-1
TGTGCCAGCAGCCTCTCTGGGAGCGGGAGGGCTAATGAGCAGTTCTTC
CASSLSGSGRANEQFF
>TRBJ2-5|many|TRBD1|TRBV30
TGTGCCTGGAGCGAGGACAGGGTGCAAGAGACCCAGTACTTC
CAWSEDRVQETQYF
>TRBJ1-1|NA|NA|TRBV19
TGTGCCAGTAGCCATGTCATGAACACTGAAGCTTTCTTT
CASSHVMNTEAFF
>TRBJ1-1|NA|NA|TRBV29-1
TGCAGCGTTGAGGCAGGGACCACTGAAGCTTTCTTT
CSVEAGTTEAFF
>TRBJ2-5|NA|TRBD2|TRBV19
TGTGCCAGTAGTGTCGGGGGGGAAGGAGAGACCCAGTACTTC
CASSVGGEGETQYF
>TRBJ1-2|NA|NA|TRBV30
TGTGCCTGGAGTAGGGGGGATTCGACTGTTAAGGGCTACACCTTC
CAWSRGDSTVKGYTF
>TRBJ2-7|many|TRBD1|TRBV29-1
TGCAGCGCAACAGGGGGCTATTTTGAGTACGAGCAGTACTTC
CSATGGYFEYEQYF
>TRBJ1-4|many|TRBD1|TRBV27
TGTGCCAGCAGTTTGGACAGGGGGCGAGTTGAAAAACTGTTTTTT
CASSLDRGRVEKLFF
>TRBJ1-5|many|NA|TRBV6-1
TGTGATTCGGCGTATCAGCCCCAGCATTTT
CDSAYQPQHF
>TRBJ1-1|many|NA|TRBV12-3/TRBV12-4
TGTGCCAGCAGTCCAGGGGAGAACCTTGAAGCTTTCTTT
CASSPGENLEAFF
>TRBJ1-1|few|NA|TRBV6-1
TGTGCCAGCAGGACGGGACCTTACACTGAAGCTTTCTTT
CASRTGPYTEAFF
>TRBJ2-5|NA|NA|TRBV5-6
TGTGCCAGCAGCCTCCCCTGGGGGTTGAGGCAAGAGACCCAGTACTTC
CASSLPWGLRQETQYF
>TRBJ2-5|many|TRBD2|TRBV28
TGTGCCAGCAGTTTATTACAGACTAGCGGGAGTAAGACCCAGTACTTC
CASSLLQTSGSKTQYF
>TRBJ2-7|NA|NA|TRBV10-3
TGTGCCATCAGTGAGTCGGGCAACTACGAGCAGTACTTC
CAISESGNYEQYF
>TRBJ2-5|many|NA|TRBV2
TGTGCCAGCTTCGGGGGAGAGACCCAGTACTTC
CASFGGETQYF
>TRBJ1-2|many|NA|TRBV2
TGTGCCAGCAGTGATAAGGGGGCTAACTATGGCTACACCTTC
CASSDKGANYGYTF
>TRBJ1-2|many|NA|TRBV20-1
TGCAGTGCTAGAGATCCGAGTAACTATGGCTACACCTTC
CSARDPSNYGYTF
>TRBJ2-1|NA|NA|TRBV12-5
TGTGCTAGTGGTATGACAGGGCCGGGAGGCCCCTACAATGAGCAGTTCTTC
CASGMTGPGGPYNEQFF
>TRBJ2-3|many|TRBD1|TRBV28
TGTGCCAGCACGACAGGGGGCCGCACAGATACGCAGTATTTT
CASTTGGRTDTQYF
>TRBJ2-2|few|TRBD1|TRBV12-3/TRBV12-4
TGTGCCAGCAGCAACAGGGGTACCGGGGAGCTGTTTTTT
CASSNRGTGELFF
>TRBJ2-6|NA|TRBD1|TRBV5-4
TGTGCCAGCAGCCCGGGGACAGGAAACTCTGGGGCCAACGTCCTGACTTTC
CASSPGTGNSGANVLTF
>TRBJ2-7|many|NA|TRBV6-1
TGTGCCAGCAGGATCGACATCTACTCCTACGAGCAGTACTTC
CASRIDIYSYEQYF
>TRBJ1-3|few|TRBD1|TRBV13
TGTGCCCGAGCCGGGACAGGGGGGATATTTTGTGGAAACACCATATATTTT
CARAGTGGIFCGNTIYF